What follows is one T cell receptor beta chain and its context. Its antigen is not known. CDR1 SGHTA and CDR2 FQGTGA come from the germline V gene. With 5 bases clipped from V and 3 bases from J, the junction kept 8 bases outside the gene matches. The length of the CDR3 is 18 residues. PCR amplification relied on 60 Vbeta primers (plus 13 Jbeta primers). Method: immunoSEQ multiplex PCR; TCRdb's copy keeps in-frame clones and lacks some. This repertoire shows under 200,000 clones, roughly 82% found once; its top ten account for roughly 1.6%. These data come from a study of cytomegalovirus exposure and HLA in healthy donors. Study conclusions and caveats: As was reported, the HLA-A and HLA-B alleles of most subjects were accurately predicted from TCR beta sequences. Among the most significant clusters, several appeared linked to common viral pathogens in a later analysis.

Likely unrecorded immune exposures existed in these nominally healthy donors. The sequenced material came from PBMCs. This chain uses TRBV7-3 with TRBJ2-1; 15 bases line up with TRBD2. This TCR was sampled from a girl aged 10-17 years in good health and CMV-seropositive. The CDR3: CASSPGTSGRISYNEQFF. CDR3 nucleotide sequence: TGTGCCAGCAGCCCCGGGACTAGCGGGAGGATAAGCTACAATGAGCAGTTCTTC.